This TCR beta chain is drawn from a study of shared clonotypes between healthy human individuals. Study as a whole: Three plates were used per donor for CD4 naive, three for CD4 memory, two for CD8 naive and one for CD8 memory.

Worth noting for this clone: Other DNA sequences from this sample encode an identical CDR3 as well.

The assay ran at deep level. Replicate PCRs run on sorted subsets employed approximately 200 ng DNA, some 33,000 T cell genomes. The assay was immunoSEQ multiplex PCR, and TCRdb's table has in-frame clones only and misses some. The table has 950,000 to 1,100,000 clones, under 80% seen once. Trimming took off 6 bases at V and 7 bases at J, with 15 bases between the two ends. This CDR3 spans 14 amino acids. Germline CDR1 is SNHLY and CDR2 is FYNNEI. The V call is TRBV2, the J call TRBJ1-4, with D perhaps matching TRBD1 (6 bases). The sequence was collected from a man between 18 and 35 years old in good health. The material sequenced was memory CD4+ T cells sorted from blood. Subset described: CD45RA-negative fraction. CDR3: CASRETGLGEKLFF. CDR3 DNA sequence: TGTGCCAGCAGGGAAACAGGGTTGGGTGAAAAACTGTTTTTT.